The 27 T cell receptor beta chains listed next were all sequenced from one sample in a study of blood T cells in healthy people across ages. The second PCR ran roughly 7 to 12 cycles with a sample-barcoded 5' primer and J-beta primers. TCRdb re-derived calls from the 5' RACE reads in MiXCR, one entry per CDR3 protein. The table includes about 800,000 distinct CDR3 sequences, approximately 25% detected once. These data also featured in a second study, about T cells of mothers and their children.

Material for sequencing was blood. These receptors all stem from a boy aged 5-17 years in good health.

V is TRBV5-1 and J is TRBJ2-1; a possible D gene is TRBD1 (5 bases). CDR3 length: 15 residues. Per the germline V gene, CDR1 is SGHRS and CDR2 is YFSETQ. V shed 2 bases and J shed 3 bases, with 12 bases lying between them. CDR3 DNA sequence: TGCGCCAGCAGCTTACAGGCCAGTGGCTACAATGAGCAGTTCTTC. It yields the protein CASSLQASGYNEQFF.

V and J are TRBV6-4 and TRBJ1-2; perhaps TRBD1 as D (6 bases). Trimming pared 6 bases from V and 0 bases from J, leaving 8 bases between. The V gene's germline CDR1 is MRHNA and CDR2 SNTAGT. This CDR3 has 13 amino acids. CDR3 nucleotide sequence: TGTGCCAGCAGCGGGACACCTAACTATGGCTACACCTTC. The encoded protein is CASSGTPNYGYTF.

This clonotype was observed a few times. The CDR3 protein is CASAPGRGASATNEKLFF. The CDR3 DNA sequence: TGTGCCAGCGCCCCGGGCAGGGGGGCCTCAGCAACTAATGAAAAACTGTTTTTT. The chain is built from TRBV12-3 or TRBV12-4 and TRBJ1-4, with 7 bases matching TRBD1. This CDR3 region has 18 residues. V lost 8 bases, J lost 0 bases, and 15 bases stayed unmatched.

This clonotype has only a few counts. The V and J genes are TRBV3-1 and TRBJ1-2; tentative D call: TRBD1 (5 bases). This CDR3 region has 13 residues. Germline V lookup: CDR1 LGHDT, CDR2 YNNKEL (reference sequence). Deletions cut 4 bases from V and 5 bases from J, with 11 bases between. The CDR3 spells CASSRGTGYGYTF. In nucleotides, the CDR3 is TGTGCCAGCAGCCGGGGGACTGGATATGGCTACACCTTC.

Only a few counts were recorded for this clonotype. This chain links TRBV7-9 with TRBJ1-4; 7 nucleotides align to TRBD1. J was trimmed by 5 bases and V by 5 bases; bases with no gene match: 20. Germline V gives CDR1 SEHNR, CDR2 FQNEAQ (reference sequence). CDR3 length equals 19 residues. For the CDR3, the DNA is TGTGCCAGCAGCGAGGGCAAGGGGGCAGTGAGTCGCTTGAATGAAAAACTGTTTTTT. Amino acid sequence: CASSEGKGAVSRLNEKLFF.

The gene calls are TRBV10-3 and TRBJ2-7, with D tentatively TRBD2 (6 bases). The CDR3 is 14 residues long. V dropped 2 bases and J dropped 3 bases, with 11 bases sitting between them. Germline assignment: CDR1 ENHRY and CDR2 SYGVKD. CDR3 protein: CAISEGSRGYEQYF. DNA for the CDR3: TGTGCCATCAGTGAGGGGTCGCGGGGCTACGAGCAGTACTTC.

There are a few counts of this clonotype. This chain joins TRBV20-1 and TRBJ2-7, with D tentatively TRBD2 (7 bases). The germline V and J ends were trimmed by 0 bases and 5 bases, with 17 bases remaining between them. The CDR3 contains 15 residues. Germline CDR1 and CDR2: DFQATT and SNEGSKA (reference sequence). The CDR3: CSARDLGGARHEQYF. In nucleotides, the CDR3 is TGCAGTGCTAGAGATCTAGGGGGGGCTCGGCACGAGCAGTACTTC.

This clonotype occurred a few times. J is TRBJ2-1 and V is TRBV2, with D maybe TRBD1 (6 bases). The CDR3 sequence is 16 residues long. CDR1 is SNHLY, CDR2 FYNNEI, per germline. Trimming stripped 3 bases from V and 3 bases from J, with 15 bases between. CDR3 sequence: CASSEVNQGLYNEQFF. The CDR3 DNA is TGTGCCAGCAGTGAGGTCAATCAGGGGCTCTACAATGAGCAGTTCTTC. The entire variable domain, with the rest obtained from reference TRBV2 and TRBJ2-1, is as follows: EPEVTQTPSHQVTQMGQEVILRCVPISNHLYFYWYRQILGQKVEFLVSFYNNEISEKSEIFDDQFSVERPDGSNFTLKIRSTKLEDSAMYFCASSEVNQGLYNEQFFGPGTRLTVL.

This clonotype has only a few counts. This chain connects TRBV7-2 to TRBJ2-7, with 9 bases identical to TRBD2. The junction had 4 bases not matched to a gene; V was cut back by 1 base and J by 3 bases. There are 15 residues in the CDR3. CDR1 and CDR2 from the germline V gene are SGHTA and FQGNSA. The CDR3 loop reads CASSLGPSGIYEQYF. CDR3 DNA: TGTGCCAGCAGCTTAGGGCCTAGCGGGATCTACGAGCAGTACTTC.

The chain is built from TRBV7-9 and TRBJ2-1; 9 bases fit TRBD1. There are 14 residues in the CDR3. CDR1 is SEHNR and CDR2 is FQNEAQ in the germline V gene (reference sequence). The ends lost 5 bases at V and 7 bases at J; junction bases unmatched: 6. CDR3 nucleotide sequence: TGTGCCAGCAGCAACAGCGACAGGGGGAATGAGCAGTTCTTC. Translated: CASSNSDRGNEQFF.

This clonotype was detected ten times or more. The chain carries TRBV29-1 and TRBJ2-5; TRBD1 might be the D (6 bases). The CDR3 has 13 amino acids. V lost 7 bases and J 7 bases, leaving 19 bases between the germline ends. Per germline, CDR1 SQVTM and CDR2 ANQGSEA. The CDR3 region has the DNA TGCAGCGCCATAAAACAGGGAACGGGGACCCAGTACTTC. This translates into CSAIKQGTGTQYF.

This clonotype has just a few counts. The chain recombines TRBV12-3 or TRBV12-4 with TRBJ1-2; D is possibly TRBD1 (5 bases). This CDR3 region has 14 residues. Trimming removed 7 bases from V and 0 bases from J, with 12 bases in between. CDR3 in DNA: TGTGCCAGCACCCTTCGGGGGGCTAACTATGGCTACACCTTC. Translating it yields CASTLRGANYGYTF.

This clonotype was detected only a few times. CDR3 amino acids: CASNIGQGNQPQHF. In DNA, the CDR3 is TGTGCCAGCAACATTGGACAGGGCAATCAGCCCCAGCATTTT. The V and J genes are TRBV28 and TRBJ1-5; TRBD1 matches at 7 bases. V was pared by 7 bases and J by 2 bases, with 5 bases of the junction left unmatched. The CDR3 extends over 14 amino acids. Germline V CDR1 and CDR2: MDHEN, SYDVKM.

The J gene is TRBJ1-2, the V gene TRBV4-1; the D gene is possibly TRBD1 (5 bases). The CDR3 has 15 amino acids. Trimming took 6 bases from V and 2 from J, leaving 16 bases between them. Germline CDR1 reads MGHRA; CDR2 reads YSYEKL. The DNA of the CDR3 is TGCGCCAGCAGGTCTGGGGCAGGGCGCAACTATGGCTACACCTTC. Residues: CASRSGAGRNYGYTF.

This clonotype was seen many times. CDR3 bases: TGCGCCAGCAGTCAGCTCGGGAATTCACCCCTCCACTTT. Its translation is CASSQLGNSPLHF. This chain joins TRBV5-1 and TRBJ1-6; D remains ambiguous. This CDR3 contains 13 residues. V was clipped by 5 bases and J by 7 bases, with 10 bases between them. Germline lookup yields CDR1 SGHRS and CDR2 YFSETQ.

The chain employs TRBV7-2 and TRBJ2-7; 9 nucleotides align to TRBD2. The DNA end lines up better with TRBJ2-1; the J call may be wrong. The CDR3 is made up of 14 amino acids. Germline CDR1 SGHTA, CDR2 FQGNSA. CDR3 loop: CASSLERGEFEQFF. In DNA form, the CDR3 reads TGTGCCAGCAGCCTAGAGCGGGGGGAGTTTGAGCAGTTCTTC.

The chain combines TRBV6-5 with TRBJ2-3, with D possibly being TRBD1 (5 bases). This CDR3 region has 16 residues. The germline V gene has CDR1 MNHEY and CDR2 SVGAGI. With 1 base removed from V and 2 bases from J, the gap between germline ends came to 13 bases. The CDR3 sequence: CASSYLQDRFTDTQYF. The DNA of the CDR3 is TGTGCCAGCAGTTACTTACAGGATAGGTTCACAGATACGCAGTATTTT.

The CDR3 reads CASSKANTGSAEAFF. CDR3 bases: TGTGCCAGCAGCAAGGCAAACACAGGGTCGGCTGAAGCTTTCTTT. The chain uses TRBV6-1 and TRBJ1-1; the D gene is possibly TRBD1 (6 bases). Deletions cut 6 bases from V and 6 bases from J, with 20 bases between. Germline assignment: CDR1 MNHNS and CDR2 SASEGT. CDR3 size: 15 residues.

The table lists this clonotype with a few counts. J is TRBJ1-4 and V is TRBV29-1; D is perhaps TRBD1 (5 bases). Between the trimmed V and J ends, which lost 0 bases and 3 bases, there was a span of 8 bases. Germline V lookup: CDR1 SQVTM, CDR2 ANQGSEA. The CDR3 runs to 14 residues. CDR3 region: CSVEERDANEKLFF. In DNA form, the CDR3 reads TGCAGCGTTGAAGAACGGGACGCTAATGAAAAACTGTTTTTT.

V is TRBV6-6 and J is TRBJ1-1, with a possible D match to TRBD1 (5 bases). V gave up 5 bases and J gave up 2 bases, with 9 bases separating them. Per the germline V gene, CDR1 is MNHNY and CDR2 is SVGAGI (reference sequence). This CDR3 has 13 amino acids. In nucleotides, the CDR3 is TGTGCCAGCAGTAAGACAGTTAACACTGAAGCTTTCTTT. It encodes CASSKTVNTEAFF.

Only a few counts were recorded for this clonotype. The chain has TRBV29-1 and TRBJ1-1; D gene unclear. V lost 5 bases to trimming and J lost 0 bases, with 4 bases between them. Germline values: CDR1 SQVTM, CDR2 ANQGSEA. The CDR3 is 11 amino acids. As DNA, the CDR3 is TGCAGCGTTCTCTTGAACACTGAAGCTTTCTTT. Protein product: CSVLLNTEAFF.

This clonotype was found a few times. The chain has TRBV6-6 and TRBJ1-5; unclear D gene. CDR3 length: 12 residues. The germline V gene has CDR1 MNHNY and CDR2 SVGAGI (reference sequence). The V end lost 6 bases, the J end lost 6 bases, and 9 bases lay between the germline ends. CDR3 nucleotides: TGTGCCAGCAGGGAGGACGGTCAGCCCCAGCATTTT. This encodes CASREDGQPQHF.

The genes are TRBV6-5 and TRBJ2-2; D perhaps matches TRBD2 (7 bases). Trimming took 3 bases from V and 7 from J, leaving 15 bases between them. Per germline, CDR1 MNHEY and CDR2 SVGAGI. The CDR3 covers 15 residues. The CDR3 reads CASSYRGGVNGELFF. CDR3 DNA: TGTGCCAGCAGTTATAGGGGGGGTGTCAACGGGGAGCTGTTTTTT.

This clonotype was counted only a few times. The chain carries TRBV20-1 and TRBJ2-7, with no clear D. Trimming pared 0 bases from V and 2 bases from J, leaving 5 bases between. Germline loops: CDR1 DFQATT, CDR2 SNEGSKA (reference sequence). The CDR3 runs 12 residues. CDR3 region: CSAREPTYEQYF. Here the CDR3 DNA reads TGCAGTGCTAGAGAACCGACCTACGAGCAGTACTTC.

This rearrangement joins TRBV5-1 to TRBJ1-4; D might be TRBD1 (5 bases). Trimming stripped 6 bases from V and 3 bases from J, with 15 bases between. Looked up from germline, CDR1 is SGHRS and CDR2 is YFSETQ. The CDR3 runs to 15 residues. CDR3 in DNA: TGCGCCAGCACCTCGACGGGGGGAGCTAATGAAAAACTGTTTTTT. Its translation: CASTSTGGANEKLFF.

This clonotype was detected only a few times. The chain carries TRBV9 and TRBJ2-2, with TRBD1 matching 8 bases. With 4 bases clipped from V and 6 bases from J, the junction kept 8 bases outside the gene matches. Germline V lookup: CDR1 SGDLS, CDR2 YYNGEE. This CDR3 is built from 15 residues. CDR3 residues: CASSPQGAGSGELFF. CDR3 nucleotides: TGTGCCAGCAGCCCTCAGGGGGCAGGGTCCGGGGAGCTGTTTTTT.

In regard to this clonotype: At one end, the junction sequence differs from germline, possibly due to a read error. The chain recombines TRBV12-3 or TRBV12-4 with TRBJ2-7; 8 nucleotides align to TRBD1. CDR3 length: 13 amino acids. The CDR3 loop reads CASRAGGAYEQHF. CDR3 sequence (DNA): TGTGCCAGCAGGGCAGGGGGCGCCTACGAGCAGCACTTC.